A selection of T cell receptor beta chains follows, all from one sample in a study of shared clonotypes between healthy human individuals. Sequenced by immunoSEQ multiplex PCR; TCRdb stores in-frame clones only, minus some. Of around 560,000 clones listed, roughly 95% are singletons. Sequenced input: naive CD8+ T cells sorted from blood. The receptor set was obtained from a woman younger than 45 in good health. The CDR3 runs from the conserved cysteine through the conserved F or W. Fields, in order: D gene, CDR3 length, V gene, J gene, CDR3 DNA, CDR3 protein. The D gene is left open where the match is weak.

>NA|12|TRBV7-9|TRBJ2-1
TGTGCCAGCAGCCCCTTAGAGTGGGAGCAGTTCTTC
CASSPLEWEQFF
>NA|14|TRBV4-2|TRBJ1-5
TGTGCCAGCAGCCAAGCTTTATCCGATCAGCCCCAGCATTTT
CASSQALSDQPQHF
>TRBD1|18|TRBV7-9|TRBJ2-6
TGTGCCAGCAGCCCGGCCGGGACAGGGGGCTCTGGGGCCAACGTCCTGACTTTC
CASSPAGTGGSGANVLTF
>NA|14|TRBV4-1|TRBJ2-2
TGCGCCAGCAGCCAAGAGACTTCCACCGGGGAGCTGTTTTTT
CASSQETSTGELFF
>NA|15|TRBV5-4|TRBJ1-3
TGTGCCAGCAGCTTGGCCGTAGGGGCTGGAAACACCATATATTTT
CASSLAVGAGNTIYF
>NA|13|TRBV7-7|TRBJ2-7
TGTGCCAGCAGCGCGTGGCGAGGGGACGAGCAGTACTTC
CASSAWRGDEQYF
>TRBD1|16|TRBV6-1|TRBJ2-7
TGTGCCAGCAGTGAGCACCTGGGGACAGGGACCTACGAGCAGTACTTC
CASSEHLGTGTYEQYF
>NA|14|TRBV7-9|TRBJ2-5
TGTGCCAGCAGCTTAGTAGTGAGCGGGGAGACCCAGTACTTC
CASSLVVSGETQYF
>NA|15|TRBV27|TRBJ1-5
TGTGCCAGCAGTTTAACCCCGGGGGGGACGCAGCCCCAGCATTTT
CASSLTPGGTQPQHF
>NA|14|TRBV5-4|TRBJ1-2
TGTGCCAGCAGCCCCGCCTCCTTGGAAGATGGCTACACCTTC
CASSPASLEDGYTF
>NA|15|TRBV27|TRBJ2-7
TGTGCCAGCAGTTTCAGTGGGACGGGGACCTACGAGCAGTACTTC
CASSFSGTGTYEQYF
>NA|15|TRBV2|TRBJ1-1
TGTGCCAGCAAGGCAGGTTCGACCCCCAACACTGAAGCTTTCTTT
CASKAGSTPNTEAFF
>TRBD1|18|TRBV27|TRBJ1-1
TGTGCCAGCAGTCCGCGTCCGGGACTTCCCTCAGGGGGCACTGAAGCTTTCTTT
CASSPRPGLPSGGTEAFF
>NA|14|TRBV19|TRBJ2-7
TGTGCCAGTAGACTGGGACACAGCGCCTACGAGCAGTACTTC
CASRLGHSAYEQYF
>TRBD1|15|TRBV7-9|TRBJ2-7
TGTGCCAGCAGCTTTCCGGGACAGGGTAATGACGAGCAGTACTTC
CASSFPGQGNDEQYF
>TRBD1|14|TRBV28|TRBJ2-7
TGTGCCAGCAGCCCGGACAGGGGCCCCTACGAGCAGTACTTC
CASSPDRGPYEQYF
>NA|12|TRBV5-5|TRBJ2-3
TGTGCCAGCAGCTTGGGGGGAGATACGCAGTATTTT
CASSLGGDTQYF
>TRBD2|15|TRBV13|TRBJ2-7
TGTGCCAGCAGCCGCGGGAGGGCCGGGTCCTACGAGCAGTACTTC
CASSRGRAGSYEQYF
>TRBD1|14|TRBV18|TRBJ2-7
TGTGCCAGCTCACCACCGGGGACAGGGGACGAGCAGTACTTC
CASSPPGTGDEQYF
>TRBD1|13|TRBV7-9|TRBJ2-5
TGTGCCAGCAGCCAGGGGGATGGGGAGACCCAGTACTTC
CASSQGDGETQYF
>NA|14|TRBV6-5|TRBJ2-7
TGTGCCAGCAGTTACGGCCGACTAGTTTACGAGCAGTACTTC
CASSYGRLVYEQYF
>TRBD1|14|TRBV6-1|TRBJ2-1
TGTGCCAGCAGTGCCGGGACAGATTACAATGAGCAGTTCTTC
CASSAGTDYNEQFF
>TRBD1|15|TRBV15|TRBJ1-1
TGTGCCACCAGCGGACGACAGGGACCCAACTCTGAAGCTTTCTTT
CATSGRQGPNSEAFF
>TRBD2|17|TRBV7-9|TRBJ2-5
TGTGCCAGCAGCTTAGCGGTAGTAGCGGGAGGGCATGGGACCCAGTACTTC
CASSLAVVAGGHGTQYF
>NA|15|TRBV7-6|TRBJ2-3
TGTGCCAGCAGCGACGTTACAGATCGCACAGATACGCAGTATTTT
CASSDVTDRTDTQYF
>TRBD2|16|TRBV4-1|TRBJ2-7
TGCGCCAGCAGCCGTAGCCTCGGCGGGAGAATCTACGAGCAGTACTTC
CASSRSLGGRIYEQYF
>TRBD1|14|TRBV5-6|TRBJ1-1
TGTGCCAGCAGCCTAACCGGGACAGGGCTTGAAGCTTTCTTT
CASSLTGTGLEAFF